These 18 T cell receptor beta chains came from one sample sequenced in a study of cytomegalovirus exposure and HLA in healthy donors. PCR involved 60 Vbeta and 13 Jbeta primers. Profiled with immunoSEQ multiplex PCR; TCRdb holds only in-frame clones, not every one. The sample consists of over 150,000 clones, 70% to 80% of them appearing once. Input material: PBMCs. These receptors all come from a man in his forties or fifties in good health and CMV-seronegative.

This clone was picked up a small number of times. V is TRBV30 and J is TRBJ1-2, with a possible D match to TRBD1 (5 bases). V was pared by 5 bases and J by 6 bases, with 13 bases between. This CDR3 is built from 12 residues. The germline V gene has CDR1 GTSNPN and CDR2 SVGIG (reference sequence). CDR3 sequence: CAWSGGWDGYTF. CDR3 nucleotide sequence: TGTGCCTGGTCGGGGGGATGGGATGGCTACACCTTC. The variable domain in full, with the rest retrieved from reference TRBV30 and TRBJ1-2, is SQTIHQWPATLVQPVGSPLSLECTVEGTSNPNLYWYRQAAGRGLQLLFYSVGIGQISSEVPQNLSASRPQDRQFILSSKKLLLSDSGFYLCAWSGGWDGYTFGSGTRLTVV.

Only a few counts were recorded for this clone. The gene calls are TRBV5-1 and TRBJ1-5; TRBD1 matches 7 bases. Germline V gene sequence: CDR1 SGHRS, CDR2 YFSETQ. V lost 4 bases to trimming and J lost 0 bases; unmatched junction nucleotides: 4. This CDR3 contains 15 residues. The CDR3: CASSPGQVSNQPQHF. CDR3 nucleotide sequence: TGCGCCAGCAGCCCCGGACAGGTTAGCAATCAGCCCCAGCATTTT.

CDR3: CASSLGVPGQGIASNQPQHF. CDR3 DNA sequence: TGTGCCAGCAGCCTGGGAGTCCCAGGACAGGGGATCGCAAGCAATCAGCCCCAGCATTTT. The chain carries TRBV14 and TRBJ1-5; 9 bases fit TRBD1. Germline V gives CDR1 SGHDN, CDR2 FVKESK. V shed 4 bases and J 1 base; nucleotides not matched to a gene: 17. CDR3 size: 20 residues.

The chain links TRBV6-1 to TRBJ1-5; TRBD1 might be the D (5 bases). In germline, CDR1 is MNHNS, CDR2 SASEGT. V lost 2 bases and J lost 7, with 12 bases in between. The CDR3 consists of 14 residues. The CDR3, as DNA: TGTGCCAGCAGTGAAATGAGGGGAGGCCAGCCCCAGCATTTT. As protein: CASSEMRGGQPQHF.

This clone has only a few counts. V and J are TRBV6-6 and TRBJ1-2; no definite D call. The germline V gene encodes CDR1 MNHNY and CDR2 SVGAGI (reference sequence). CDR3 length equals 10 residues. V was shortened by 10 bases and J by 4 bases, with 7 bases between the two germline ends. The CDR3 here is CATKSYGYTF. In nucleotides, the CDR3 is TGTGCCACTAAATCCTATGGCTACACCTTC.

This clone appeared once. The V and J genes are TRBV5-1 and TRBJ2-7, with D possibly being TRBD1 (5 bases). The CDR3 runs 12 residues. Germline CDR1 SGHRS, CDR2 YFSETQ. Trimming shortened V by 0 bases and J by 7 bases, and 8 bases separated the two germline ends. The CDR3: CASSLEGLEQYF. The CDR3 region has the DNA TGCGCCAGCAGCTTGGAGGGGCTTGAGCAGTACTTC.

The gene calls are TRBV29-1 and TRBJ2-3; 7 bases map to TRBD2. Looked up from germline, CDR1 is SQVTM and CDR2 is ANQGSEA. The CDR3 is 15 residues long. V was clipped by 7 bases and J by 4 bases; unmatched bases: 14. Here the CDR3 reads CSAVKAQTSADTQYF. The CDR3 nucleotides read TGCAGCGCCGTAAAGGCCCAAACTAGCGCAGATACGCAGTATTTT.

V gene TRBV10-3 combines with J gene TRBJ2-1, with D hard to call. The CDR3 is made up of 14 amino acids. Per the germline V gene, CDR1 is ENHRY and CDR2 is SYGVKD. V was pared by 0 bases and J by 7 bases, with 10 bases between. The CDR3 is CAISESAFLNEQFF. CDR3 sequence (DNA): TGTGCCATCAGTGAGTCTGCGTTTCTTAATGAGCAGTTCTTC.

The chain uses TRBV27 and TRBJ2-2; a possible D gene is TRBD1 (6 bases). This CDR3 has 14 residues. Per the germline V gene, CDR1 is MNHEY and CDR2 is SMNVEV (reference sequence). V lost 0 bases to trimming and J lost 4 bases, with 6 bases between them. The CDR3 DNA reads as TGTGCCAGCAGTTTATCAGGGGGCACCGGGGAGCTGTTTTTT. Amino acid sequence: CASSLSGGTGELFF.

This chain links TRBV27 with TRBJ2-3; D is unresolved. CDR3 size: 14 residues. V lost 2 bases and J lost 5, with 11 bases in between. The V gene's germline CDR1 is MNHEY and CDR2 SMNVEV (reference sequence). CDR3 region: CASSLVLPRDTQYF. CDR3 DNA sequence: TGTGCCAGCAGTTTAGTCTTACCCAGAGATACGCAGTATTTT.

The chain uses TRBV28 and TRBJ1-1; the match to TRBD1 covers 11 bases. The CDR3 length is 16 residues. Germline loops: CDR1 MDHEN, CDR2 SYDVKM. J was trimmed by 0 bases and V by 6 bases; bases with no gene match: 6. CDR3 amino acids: CASSRDRGDMNTEAFF. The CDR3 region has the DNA TGTGCCAGCAGCCGGGACAGGGGGGACATGAACACTGAAGCTTTCTTT.

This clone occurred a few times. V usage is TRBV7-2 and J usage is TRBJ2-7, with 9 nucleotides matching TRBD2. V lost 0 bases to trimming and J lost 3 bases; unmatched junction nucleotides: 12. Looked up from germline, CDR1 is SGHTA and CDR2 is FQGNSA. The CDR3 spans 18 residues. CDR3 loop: CASSLAVSLAGRSYEQYF. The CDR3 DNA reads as TGTGCCAGCAGCTTAGCGGTGAGCCTAGCGGGGAGAAGCTACGAGCAGTACTTC.

CDR3 amino acids: CASSQLTGRDEQYF. CDR3 DNA sequence: TGCGCCAGCAGCCAGCTGACAGGGCGGGACGAGCAGTACTTC. V gene TRBV4-1 combines with J gene TRBJ2-7; 7 bases agree with TRBD1. Trimming cost V 3 bases and J 5 bases; bases outside gene matches: 7. CDR3 length: 14 amino acids. Germline CDR1 is MGHRA and CDR2 is YSYEKL.

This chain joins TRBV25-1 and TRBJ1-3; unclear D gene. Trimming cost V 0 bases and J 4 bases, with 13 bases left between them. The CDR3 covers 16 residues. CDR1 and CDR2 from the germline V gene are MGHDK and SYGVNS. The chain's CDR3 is CASSEYRSGVGNTIYF. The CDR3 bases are TGTGCCAGCAGTGAATATCGAAGCGGGGTCGGAAACACCATATATTTT.

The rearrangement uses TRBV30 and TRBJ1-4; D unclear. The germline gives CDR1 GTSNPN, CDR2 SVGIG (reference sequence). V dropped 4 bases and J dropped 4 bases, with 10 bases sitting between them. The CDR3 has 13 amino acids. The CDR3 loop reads CAWNGVHNEKLFF. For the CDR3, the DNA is TGTGCCTGGAATGGAGTCCATAATGAAAAACTGTTTTTT. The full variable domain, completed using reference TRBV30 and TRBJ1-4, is SQTIHQWPATLVQPVGSPLSLECTVEGTSNPNLYWYRQAAGRGLQLLFYSVGIGQISSEVPQNLSASRPQDRQFILSSKKLLLSDSGFYLCAWNGVHNEKLFFGSGTQLSVL.

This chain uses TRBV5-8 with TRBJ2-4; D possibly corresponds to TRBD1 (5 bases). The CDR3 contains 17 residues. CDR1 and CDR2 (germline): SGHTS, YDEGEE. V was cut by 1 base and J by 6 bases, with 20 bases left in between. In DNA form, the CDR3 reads TGTGCCAGCAGCTTGCTAGGTGGGAAGGGGAAAGGAAACATTCAGTACTTC. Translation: CASSLLGGKGKGNIQYF. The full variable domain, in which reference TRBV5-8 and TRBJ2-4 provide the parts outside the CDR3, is EAGVTQSPTHLIKTRGQQATLRCSPISGHTSVYWYQQALGLGLQFLLWYDEGEERNRGNFPPRFSGRQFPNYSSELNVNALELEDSALYLCASSLLGGKGKGNIQYFGAGTRLSVL.

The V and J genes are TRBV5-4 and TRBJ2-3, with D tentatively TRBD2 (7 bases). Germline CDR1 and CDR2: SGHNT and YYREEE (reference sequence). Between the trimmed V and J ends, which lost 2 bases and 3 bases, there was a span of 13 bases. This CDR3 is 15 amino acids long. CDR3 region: CASSLGGGLTDTQYF. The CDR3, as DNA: TGTGCCAGCAGCTTAGGCGGGGGCCTTACAGATACGCAGTATTTT.

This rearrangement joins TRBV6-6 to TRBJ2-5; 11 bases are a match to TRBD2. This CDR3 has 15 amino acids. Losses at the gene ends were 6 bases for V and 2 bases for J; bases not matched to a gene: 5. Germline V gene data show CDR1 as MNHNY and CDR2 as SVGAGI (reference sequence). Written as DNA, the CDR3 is TGTGCCAGCAGCCCAACTAGCGGGGGACAAGAGACCCAGTACTTC. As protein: CASSPTSGGQETQYF.